The clone carrying this T cell receptor (beta chain) showed up many times. Deletions cut 3 bases from V and 0 bases from J, with 14 bases between. This CDR3 spans 16 amino acids. CDR1 MDHEN and CDR2 SYDVKM come from the germline V gene. The data derive from a study of molecular identifiers for immune sequencing clone quantification. Using its own MiXCR run on the PCR reads, TCRdb lists one record per CDR3 protein. The sample shows hundreds of thousands of distinct CDR3 sequences, 25% of them seen only once. This chain connects TRBV28 to TRBJ1-1; TRBD1 is a possible D gene (5 bases). This TCR came from a human donor in good health. Some libraries in this study had Jurkat cell RNA spiked in. The material sequenced was naive CD8+ T cells from blood, with Jurkat cell RNA spiked in. The subset: FACS-sorted CD8+CD4-CCR7+CD45RA+ naive T cells. The DNA for the CDR3 is TGTGCCAGCAGTTTGAGGGGTGAGGGCATGAACACTGAAGCTTTCTTT. It specifies CASSLRGEGMNTEAFF. The full variable domain, with the rest looked up from reference TRBV28 and TRBJ1-1, is DVKVTQSSRYLVKRTGEKVFLECVQDMDHENMFWYRQDPGLGLRLIYFSYDVKMKEKGDIPEGYSVSREKKERFSLILESASTNQTSMYLCASSLRGEGMNTEAFFGQGTRLTVV.